Sequencing of this T cell receptor beta chain was carried out in a study of regulatory T cells in long-lasting Graves disease. TCR beta libraries were built with iRepertoire HTBI primers and Arm-PCR of CDR3 regions. TCRdb fed the multiplex PCR reads into MiXCR, producing one record per CDR3 protein. This sample has approximately 350,000 distinct CDR3 sequences, with approximately 15% found just once. The sample's time point: newly diagnosed GD, antithyroid drugs for less than 3 months. Generation of the TCR library employed RNA extracted from PBMCs. The same specimen was also included in a second study, on T cells in Graves' hyperthyroidism and ophthalmopathy.

The sequenced sample was peripheral blood mononuclear cells (PBMCs), obtained at new diagnosis, from a patient treated with antithyroid drugs. The sequence was obtained from a man aged 35 to 55 with Graves disease.

DNA for the CDR3: TGTGCCACCAGTGGGGTAGGACAAAGAGGGGACAATGAGCAGTTCTTC. This encodes CATSGVGQRGDNEQFF. The V gene is TRBV24-1, the J gene TRBJ2-1; D tentatively reads TRBD1 or TRBD2 (5 bases each). The CDR3 length is 16 residues. Trimming left V 5 bases short and J 5 bases short, with 18 bases between. Germline V CDR1 and CDR2: KGHDR, SFDVKD.